One T cell receptor (beta chain) is described in this entry. The sample originates from a study of PD-L1 blockade in urothelial cancer. Study at large: Tumor samples came in at a median of 1,402 T cells.

Sequenced by immunoSEQ multiplex PCR; TCRdb stores in-frame clones only, minus some. The sample has several hundred clones, roughly 31% seen once. V lost 0 bases and J 6 bases, leaving 5 bases between the germline ends. Germline CDR1 is MNHGY and CDR2 is SAAAGT. The CDR3 covers 13 residues. Sequencing used tumor tissue, obtained before atezolizumab (anti-PD-L1) treatment. The receptor was isolated from a man between 65 and 85 years old with urothelial cancer. V usage is TRBV6-8 and J usage is TRBJ1-4; D gene ambiguous. The CDR3 loop reads CASSYSRHEKLFF. In DNA, the CDR3 is TGTGCCAGCAGTTACTCGCGACATGAAAAACTGTTTTTT.